What follows are 26 T cell receptor beta chains derived from one specimen sequenced in a study of tumor-infiltrating lymphocytes in primary liver carcinoma. Constant-region priming of about 0.5 ug total RNA yielded TCR beta cDNA. TCR beta libraries came from three nested multiplex PCR rounds using slightly modified ARM-PCR. The first two PCR rounds, roughly 9 cycles each, used TRBV1-TRBV30 forward primers and a C-beta reverse primer. MiXCR, applied by TCRdb to the multiplex PCR reads, yields one record per CDR3 protein. The data hold 330,000 or so distinct CDR3 sequences, with 65% observed a single time. Researchers drew blood RNA from unsorted whole blood and extracted germline DNA as well. Material for sequencing was peripheral blood. The receptors derive from a man aged 35-49 years with primary liver carcinoma and hepatitis B virus infection.

Points on this clonotype: A read error may be the cause here, since a much bigger clone is one base away. The chain combines TRBV12-3 or TRBV12-4 with TRBJ2-1, with TRBD2 as a possible D gene (6 bases). Trimming removed 7 bases from V and 7 bases from J, with 17 bases in between. The CDR3 is 14 amino acids. The CDR3 DNA is TGTGCCAGCAACGCCAACAGGAGCGGGAATGAGCAGTTCTTC. It is translated as CASNANRSGNEQFF.

Concerning this clonotype itself: A junction boundary mismatches the germline segment, possibly from a read error. This rearrangement joins TRBV14 to TRBJ1-1; D unclear. Germline values: CDR1 SGHDN, CDR2 FVKESK. The CDR3 loop spans 13 amino acids. The CDR3 DNA reads as TGTGCCAGCAGCCAAGCGAGGAACATTGAAGCTTTTTTT. Protein sequence: CASSQARNIEAFF. The full variable domain, with the rest looked up from reference TRBV14 and TRBJ1-1, is EAGVTQFPSHSVIEKGQTVTLRCDPISGHDNLYWYRRVMGKEIKFLLHFVKESKQDESGMPNNRFLAERTGGTYSTLKVQPAELEDSGVYFCASSQARNIEAFFGQGTRLTVV.

Concerning this clonotype: The junction departs from germline at one end; a sequencing error may be responsible. The genes are TRBV6-5 and TRBJ2-7; no firm D call. CDR1 MNHEY and CDR2 SVGAGI come from the germline V gene. The CDR3 is 13 amino acids. The CDR3 coding sequence is TGTACCAGCACAGAAGGAGTGAGGTACGAGCAGTACTTC. It translates to CTSTEGVRYEQYF.

The table lists this clonotype with a count of one. As the CDR3 is not closed by the conserved phenylalanine or tryptophan, this likely results from a read error. The chain links TRBV6-2 or TRBV6-3 to TRBJ1-6; D unresolved. The CDR3 has 12 amino acids. Germline loops: CDR1 MNHEY, CDR2 SVGEGT. V lost 6 bases and J 13 bases, leaving 13 bases between the germline ends. The CDR3 loop reads CASSKGRSPLHC. CDR3 sequence (DNA): TGTGCCAGCAGCAAAGGGCGGTCGCCCCTCCACTGT.

Concerning this clonotype: The CDR3 does not close with the conserved phenylalanine or tryptophan, likely indicating a read error. The DNA is left out, because the CDR3 cannot be placed on it with certainty; the CDR3 is given as TCRdb lists it. This sequence joins TRBV11-1 and TRBJ2-7; TRBD2 is taken as the D call from the table, unchecked against the DNA. Ends included, the CDR3 has 14 residues. Per germline, CDR1 SGHAT and CDR2 FQDESV (reference sequence). This CDR3 reads CASRPGTCGYERYL.

Details on this clonotype: The conserved final phenylalanine or tryptophan is absent from the CDR3, which likely points to a read error. The gene calls are TRBV4-1 and TRBJ1-6; the D gene is possibly TRBD1 (5 bases). Germline V CDR1 and CDR2: MGHRA, YSYEKL. The CDR3 loop spans 14 amino acids. DNA of the CDR3: TGCGTCAGCAGCCAAGGGAGGGGCGATTCACCCCTCCACTTA. Translated, it gives CVSSQGRGDSPLHL.

The chain links TRBV7-9 to TRBJ2-7, with D maybe TRBD1 (5 bases). Trimming stripped 5 bases from V and 6 bases from J, with 23 bases between. The CDR3 is 16 residues long. CDR1 SEHNR and CDR2 FQNEAQ come from the germline V gene (reference sequence). The CDR3, as DNA: TGTGCCAGCAGCCCTACGGGTCCAGGGAAGCCTGTCGAGCAGTACTTC. Amino acids: CASSPTGPGKPVEQYF.

This clonotype was seen a single time. This may stem from a read error, because a much larger clone lies one nucleotide away. The rearrangement links TRBV30 to TRBJ1-6, with a weak D call TRBD1 (6 bases). From germline, CDR1 is GTSNPN and CDR2 SVGIG (reference sequence). CDR3 size: 15 residues. V lost 1 base and J 5 bases, leaving 12 bases between the germline ends. The CDR3 reads CAWSEGVRDNSPLHF. The CDR3 DNA follows: TGTGCCTGGAGTGAGGGGGTAAGGGATAATTCACCCCTCCACTTT.

This clonotype was recorded a few times. J is TRBJ1-6 and V is TRBV30; possibly TRBD1 for D (6 bases). This CDR3 contains 14 residues. Looked up from germline, CDR1 is GTSNPN and CDR2 is SVGIG (reference sequence). V was clipped by 4 bases and J by 4 bases, with 11 bases between them. This CDR3 is CAWIRTDYNSPLHF. CDR3 coding DNA: TGTGCCTGGATTCGGACAGATTATAATTCACCCCTCCACTTT.

Concerning this clonotype itself: One end of the junction fails to match germline, which may point to a read error. This chain connects TRBV11-2 to TRBJ2-7; unclear D gene. CDR3 length: 14 residues. Germline V gene data show CDR1 as SGHAT and CDR2 as FQNNGV. CDR3 in DNA: TGTGCCAGGAGCCATGCTTCGGATTCCTATGAGCAGTACTTC. Its translation: CARSHASDSYEQYF.

This chain connects TRBV5-4 to TRBJ2-1; possibly TRBD1 or TRBD2 for D (5 bases each). Germline V CDR1 and CDR2: SGHNT, YYREEE (reference sequence). This CDR3 has 16 amino acids. V shed 4 bases and J shed 4 bases, with 18 bases lying between them. The CDR3 is CASSLESGPRYNEQFF. CDR3 DNA: TGTGCCAGCAGCCTAGAGTCGGGGCCAAGGTACAATGAGCAGTTCTTC.

This clonotype came up many times. This rearrangement joins TRBV4-2 to TRBJ2-5; 11 bases match TRBD2. The CDR3 runs 18 residues. Germline trimming cut 4 bases from V and 4 bases from J; bases unmatched to any gene: 14. Germline-derived CDR1 and CDR2 are LGHNA and YNFKEQ. The CDR3 region is CASSLRLAGREVGETQYF. The CDR3 nucleotides are TGTGCCAGCAGCCTCAGACTAGCGGGACGCGAAGTTGGAGAGACCCAGTACTTC.

This clonotype was detected once. Mismatch with germline at one junction end may stem from a read error. The CDR3 reads CGSSPSGREFRDIQYF. For the CDR3, the DNA is TGTGGCAGCAGTCCCAGCGGGAGGGAGTTTAGGGACATTCAGTACTTC. The chain is built from TRBV28 and TRBJ2-4; 10 bases fit TRBD2. There are 16 residues in the CDR3. Per germline, CDR1 MDHEN and CDR2 SYDVKM.

This clonotype has at least ten counts. The rearrangement uses TRBV11-2 and TRBJ2-7; 11 nucleotides align to TRBD2. Looked up from germline, CDR1 is SGHAT and CDR2 is FQNNGV. The CDR3 runs to 18 residues. V lost 0 bases, J lost 4 bases, and 11 bases stayed unmatched. In nucleotides, the CDR3 is TGTGCCAGCAGCTTAGATCTACCCCTGACTAGCGGGGTATACGAGCAGTACTTC. Residues: CASSLDLPLTSGVYEQYF.

On this clonotype itself: Possible read error: a much larger clone is one base away. The CDR3 region has the DNA TGTGCCAGCATGAACAGGGTCCGAGAGAACCAGTACTTC. Its protein product is CASMNRVRENQYF. The J gene is TRBJ2-5, the V gene TRBV6-5; possibly TRBD1 for D (6 bases). The CDR3 runs 13 residues. Germline V gene data show CDR1 as MNHEY and CDR2 as SVGAGI.

Worth noting for this clonotype: A much larger clone is a single base away; this may be a read error. J is TRBJ1-6 and V is TRBV6-1; TRBD1 matches at 10 bases. This CDR3 comprises 15 residues. The germline CDR1 and CDR2 sequences are MNHNS and SASEGT. The CDR3 bases are TGTGCCAGCAGGACAGGGGGCTCCTATAATTCATCCCTCCACTTT. Translating it yields CASRTGGSYNSSLHF.

A note on this clonotype: A clone one base away is much larger, so this may be a read error. The chain couples TRBV6-1 to TRBJ2-1, with 9 bases fitting TRBD1. V lost 7 bases to trimming and J lost 0 bases; unmatched junction nucleotides: 4. The CDR3 has 15 residues. In germline, CDR1 is MNHNS, CDR2 SASEGT. The CDR3 is CASNGDRVSYNEQFF. Here the CDR3 DNA reads TGTGCCAGCAATGGGGACAGGGTCTCCTACAATGAGCAGTTCTTC.

The chain recombines TRBV5-1 with TRBJ2-3; D is perhaps TRBD1 or TRBD2 (5 bases each). Germline V CDR1 and CDR2: SGHRS, YFSETQ. The length of the CDR3 is 19 residues. V was shortened by 0 bases and J by 3 bases, with 23 bases between the two germline ends. The CDR3 loop reads CASSLAVVGTLGYTDTQYF. The CDR3 bases are TGCGCCAGCAGCTTGGCCGTGGTAGGGACGCTTGGGTATACAGATACGCAGTATTTT.

The V and J genes are TRBV5-1 and TRBJ2-7; 7 nucleotides match TRBD2. This CDR3 is built from 14 residues. Germline lookup yields CDR1 SGHRS and CDR2 YFSETQ. V shed 0 bases and J 6 bases; nucleotides not matched to a gene: 6. In DNA, the CDR3 is TGCGCCAGCAGCTTGGAACTAGCGTGGGTCGAGCAGTACTTC. Protein product: CASSLELAWVEQYF.

About this clonotype itself: A much larger clone differs by one base, so this may be a read error. The chain couples TRBV5-5 to TRBJ1-5; D remains unclear. CDR1 is SGHKS and CDR2 is YYEKEE in the germline V gene (reference sequence). This CDR3 region has 15 residues. The CDR3 spells CASNLTGLGNQPQHF. The CDR3 region has the DNA TGTGCCAGCAACTTGACTGGCCTGGGCAATCAGCCCCAGCATTTT.

At least ten counts were recorded for this clonotype. V and J are TRBV6-6 and TRBJ2-7; 8 bases line up with TRBD2. Germline lookup yields CDR1 MNHNY and CDR2 SVGAGI (reference sequence). After removal of 5 bases from V and 2 bases from J, the junction contained 5 bases not matched to a gene. The CDR3 sequence is 14 residues long. The CDR3 loop reads CASSLSGSPYEQYF. CDR3 DNA: TGTGCCAGCAGTCTCAGCGGGAGCCCCTACGAGCAGTACTTC.

Note on this clonotype: A single base separates this from a much larger clone, so it may be a read error. The CDR3 reads CASSLGGIPNTVELFF. CDR3 nucleotides: TGCGCCAGCAGCTTAGGAGGGATCCCGAACACCGTGGAGCTGTTTTTT. The rearrangement links TRBV4-3 to TRBJ2-2; tentatively, D is TRBD2 (6 bases). From germline, CDR1 is LGHNA and CDR2 YSLEER. The CDR3 runs 16 residues.

The table lists this clonotype with a count of one. The V call is TRBV11-2, the J call TRBJ2-1, with no clear D. The CDR3 covers 14 residues. CDR1 is SGHAT and CDR2 is FQNNGV in the germline V gene. Deletions cut 4 bases from V and 5 bases from J, with 12 bases between. CDR3 sequence: CASSSAGTHNEQFF. The DNA of the CDR3 is TGTGCCAGCAGCTCCGCTGGCACCCACAATGAGCAGTTCTTC.

In this sample, this clonotype turned up a few times. A much larger clone differs from this one at a single base, so this may be a read error. The chain joins TRBV6-2 or TRBV6-3 to TRBJ2-3; D not resolved. The CDR3 spans 12 residues. Germline assignment: CDR1 MNHEY and CDR2 SVGEGT. CDR3 DNA sequence: TGTGTCACCGGCACCCGCACAGATACGCAGTATTTT. Amino acids: CVTGTRTDTQYF.

Comments on this clonotype: This may be a read error: a much more frequent sequence differs by one nucleotide. CDR3 protein: CVSTPMRGFNEQFF. CDR3 nucleotides: TGTGTCAGCACCCCCATGCGGGGATTCAATGAGCAGTTCTTC. V gene TRBV12-3 or TRBV12-4 combines with J gene TRBJ2-1; D is possibly TRBD2 (6 bases). CDR3 length: 14 residues.

For this clonotype: At one end the junction does not follow the germline gene, possibly because of a read error. This rearrangement joins TRBV4-1 to TRBJ2-3, with 8 bases that match TRBD1. There are 16 residues in the CDR3. CDR1 MGHRA and CDR2 YSYEKL come from the germline V gene. The DNA of the CDR3 is TGCGCCAGCAGCTTCTCGGGACAGGTCGGCACAGATACGCAGTTTTTT. Translating it yields CASSFSGQVGTDTQFF.